These 7 T cell receptor beta chains came from one sample sequenced in a study of blood T cell repertoires in COVID-19. Only in-frame clones appear in the TCRdb table, and some are missing; sequencing was by immunoSEQ multiplex PCR. The data hold a few hundred thousand clones, with 80% observed a single time. Sequencing was performed on PBMCs or T cells enriched from blood (not recorded which). The receptors here all came from a woman aged 40 to 50 with acute COVID-19.

The chain joins TRBV5-6 to TRBJ2-7; D is unclear. Per germline, CDR1 SGHDT and CDR2 YYEEEE. The CDR3 covers 13 residues. Trimming pared 0 bases from V and 0 bases from J, leaving 4 bases between. CDR3 DNA sequence: TGTGCCAGCAGCTTGGGGAGCTCCTACGAGCAGTACTTC. This sequence encodes CASSLGSSYEQYF.

The gene calls are TRBV27 and TRBJ1-6, with 10 bases lining up with TRBD1. Per germline, CDR1 MNHEY and CDR2 SMNVEV (reference sequence). The CDR3 is made up of 19 amino acids. Trimming cost V 2 bases and J 3 bases; bases outside gene matches: 10. The CDR3 DNA sequence: TGTGCCAGCAGTTTACGAGGGACAGGGGCCTCCAACTATAATTCACCCCTCCACTTT. It encodes CASSLRGTGASNYNSPLHF.

The table lists this clone with a few counts. This chain connects TRBV9 to TRBJ2-2, with D possibly being TRBD2 (6 bases). V was trimmed by 0 bases and J by 6 bases, leaving 12 bases between them. This CDR3 comprises 15 residues. CDR1 is SGDLS and CDR2 is YYNGEE in the germline V gene. The CDR3 loop is CASSVATSFSGELFF. The CDR3 DNA is TGTGCCAGCAGCGTAGCAACTAGCTTCTCCGGGGAGCTGTTTTTT.

The rearrangement uses TRBV30 and TRBJ1-4; 8 positions agree with TRBD1. Looked up from germline, CDR1 is GTSNPN and CDR2 is SVGIG (reference sequence). V lost 7 bases, J lost 13 bases, and 5 bases stayed unmatched. This CDR3 spans 10 amino acids. In nucleotides, the CDR3 is TGTGCCTTTTTTACAGGGGGACTGTTTTTT. It specifies CAFFTGGLFF.

The chain employs TRBV2 and TRBJ1-1, with TRBD1 identical over 7 bases. Germline values: CDR1 SNHLY, CDR2 FYNNEI. Trimming removed 6 bases from V and 1 base from J; junction bases left unmatched: 8. The CDR3 length is 15 residues. In DNA, the CDR3 is TGTGCCAGCAGGCCCGGACAGGTTTCGAACACTGAAGCTTTCTTT. It encodes CASRPGQVSNTEAFF.

This clone was detected once. The rearrangement links TRBV30 to TRBJ1-1; no firm D call. Germline CDR1 and CDR2: GTSNPN and SVGIG (reference sequence). Trimming shortened V by 2 bases and J by 1 base, and 8 bases separated the two germline ends. The length of the CDR3 is 13 residues. The CDR3, as DNA: TGTGCCTGGAGTCGGTCGGGGAACACTGAAGCTTTCTTT. Translation gives CAWSRSGNTEAFF.

The chain couples TRBV12-3 or TRBV12-4 to TRBJ1-1; perhaps TRBD1 as D (5 bases). This CDR3 comprises 13 residues. V shed 2 bases and J shed 5 bases, with 9 bases lying between them. The CDR3 region has the DNA TGTGCCAGCAGTTTAAACAGGTTTACTGAAGCTTTCTTT. Amino acid sequence: CASSLNRFTEAFF.